The clone carrying this T cell receptor (beta chain) was seen a few times. What it binds is not known. The data stem from a study of early T cells in non-severe SARS-CoV-2 infection. Study in general: The authors sequenced bulk RNA from unsorted whole blood, leaving chains unpaired.

Study-level results: VDJdb matching favored anti-spike CD8 responses, missing private and CD4 specificities.

From germline, CDR1 is SGHNT and CDR2 YYREEE (reference sequence). This CDR3 has 13 amino acids. Deletions cut 3 bases from V and 0 bases from J, with 5 bases between. Researchers tagged individual cDNA molecules with unique molecular identifiers. TCRdb re-called the 5' RACE reads with MiXCR, one entry per CDR3 protein. The data hold 45,000 to 65,000 distinct CDR3 sequences, with 10% to 15% observed a single time. The genes are TRBV5-4 and TRBJ2-3; D is undetermined. The TCR comes from an adult who was a healthcare worker with PCR-confirmed SARS-CoV-2 infection or an uninfected control (not recorded which). The sample was whole blood, taken at baseline. The CDR3 DNA reads TGTGCCAGCAGCTCGGATAGCACAGATACGCAGTATTTT. Its translation: CASSSDSTDTQYF.